The T cell receptor (beta chain) under discussion was sequenced for a study of CD8 T cells in Susac syndrome. Germline CDR1 is MNHEY and CDR2 is SMNVEV (reference sequence). CDR3 length: 14 residues. V was pared by 2 bases and J by 3 bases, with 11 bases between. About 0.45 to 1 ug RNA was reverse transcribed with random hexamers. TCRdb analysed the immunoSEQ multiplex PCR reads with MiXCR anew, one entry per CDR3 protein. The sample comprises more than 110,000 distinct CDR3 sequences, around 94% of which are singletons, and roughly 0.27% rests with the top ten. The TCR was taken from a human donor in good health. The chain has TRBV27 and TRBJ2-7; D remains ambiguous. Specimen: CD8+ T cells from PBMCs. CDR3 in DNA: TGTGCCAGCAGTTTAACCGGAACTTACTACGAGCAGTACTTC. Residues: CASSLTGTYYEQYF.